Described below is a single TCR beta chain sequence and its context. The data were produced by immunoSEQ multiplex PCR, yet TCRdb's version contains in-frame clones alone and is incomplete. The sample consists of about 72,000 clones, 80% to 95% of them appearing once. These data belong to a study of control samples from healthy donors and cancer patients. The CDR3 sequence is 13 residues long. V gave up 4 bases and J gave up 5 bases, with 10 bases separating them. The V gene's germline CDR1 is SEHNR and CDR2 FQNEAQ (reference sequence). This chain joins TRBV7-9 and TRBJ2-3, with D unclear. This receptor was taken from a woman in her sixties in good health. The specimen was blood. The CDR3 coding sequence is TGTGCCAGCAGCTCCTACTCGAAAGATACGCAGTATTTT. Translated: CASSSYSKDTQYF. Complete variable domain (other parts from reference TRBV7-9 and TRBJ2-3): DTGVSQNPRHKITKRGQNVTFRCDPISEHNRLYWYRQTLGQGPEFLTYFQNEAQLEKSRLLSDRFSAERPKGSFSTLEIQRTEQGDSAMYLCASSSYSKDTQYFGPGTRLTVL.